This record looks at one T cell receptor beta chain sequence and its context. The antigen remains undetermined. This sample is drawn from a study of chemoradiotherapy in HPV16-positive cancers. Broader study findings: Non-HPV-specific T cells did not expand in tumors during treatment, whereas candidate HPV-specific clones and E7-related motifs did.

Unmatched junction bases numbered 8, after V lost 3 bases and J lost 3 bases. The CDR3 is 18 residues long. CDR1 and CDR2 from the germline V gene are MNHEY and SMNVEV (reference sequence). Over chemoradiotherapy, repertoires were sampled more than once. Method: immunoSEQ multiplex PCR; TCRdb's copy keeps in-frame clones and lacks some. Among fewer than 15,000 clones listed, 70% to 90% were seen once. The sample here was blood, taken from a patient who underwent chemoradiotherapy. This chain links TRBV27 with TRBJ2-4, with 13 bases aligning to TRBD2. The receptor comes from a human donor with HPV-associated anogenital cancer. For the CDR3, the DNA is TGTGCCAGCAGTTTCCGACTAGCGGGAGGACGGGTCAAAAACATTCAGTACTTC. It specifies CASSFRLAGGRVKNIQYF.